A single sample is the source of the 29 T cell receptor beta chains below, sequenced in a study of blood T cell repertoires in COVID-19. Only in-frame clones appear in the TCRdb table, and some are missing; sequencing was by immunoSEQ multiplex PCR. The sample shows 62,000 or so clones, roughly three quarters of them seen only once. Sequencing was performed on peripheral blood. These receptors were collected from a man aged 55 to 70 with COVID-19, enrolled during active disease.

This chain links TRBV7-9 with TRBJ2-1; a weak D match, TRBD1 (5 bases). CDR1 is SEHNR, CDR2 FQNEAQ, per germline (reference sequence). Trimming left V 4 bases short and J 6 bases short, with 19 bases between. The CDR3 length is 16 residues. The CDR3 loop is CASSSLQALGLNEQFF. Written as DNA, the CDR3 is TGTGCCAGCAGCTCCCTACAGGCTTTGGGGCTCAATGAGCAGTTCTTC.

The chain recombines TRBV10-3 with TRBJ2-3, with 9 positions matching TRBD2. This CDR3 contains 14 residues. Germline assignment: CDR1 ENHRY and CDR2 SYGVKD. V lost 7 bases to trimming and J lost 2 bases; unmatched junction nucleotides: 4. The CDR3 loop reads CAINSGGVTDTQYF. The CDR3, as DNA: TGTGCCATCAATAGCGGGGGAGTCACAGATACGCAGTATTTT.

This chain joins TRBV25-1 and TRBJ2-2; D ambiguous. Trimming shortened V by 10 bases and J by 2 bases, and 17 bases separated the two germline ends. From germline, CDR1 is MGHDK and CDR2 SYGVNS. The CDR3 totals 15 residues. CDR3 region: CANLKTPSNTGELFF. CDR3 DNA: TGTGCCAACCTTAAGACACCTTCTAACACCGGGGAGCTGTTTTTT.

The CDR3 region is CASTRTDYNEQFF. CDR3 sequence (DNA): TGTGCCAGCACCAGGACAGACTACAATGAGCAGTTCTTC. The chain joins TRBV12-3 or TRBV12-4 to TRBJ2-1; D might be TRBD1 (6 bases). This CDR3 contains 13 residues. Trimming pared 7 bases from V and 3 bases from J, leaving 10 bases between.

The chain recombines TRBV6-1 with TRBJ1-2, with D hard to call. Germline-derived CDR1 and CDR2 are MNHNS and SASEGT. The CDR3 has 13 amino acids. V dropped 1 base and J dropped 8 bases, with 11 bases sitting between them. The CDR3 sequence is CASSEVPPGGYTF. Written as DNA, the CDR3 is TGTGCCAGCAGTGAAGTTCCCCCAGGAGGCTACACCTTC.

J is TRBJ2-1 and V is TRBV11-2; 7 positions match TRBD2. The length of the CDR3 is 15 residues. Germline lookup yields CDR1 SGHAT and CDR2 FQNNGV. Losses at the gene ends were 1 base for V and 7 bases for J; bases not matched to a gene: 7. CDR3 amino acids: CASSLGTRTSNEQFF. CDR3 DNA: TGTGCCAGCAGCTTAGGGACTAGAACGTCGAATGAGCAGTTCTTC. Supplemented by reference TRBV11-2 and TRBJ2-1, the full variable domain reads EAGVAQSPRYKIIEKRQSVAFWCNPISGHATLYWYQQILGQGPKLLIQFQNNGVVDDSQLPKDRFSAERLKGVDSTLKIQPAKLEDSAVYLCASSLGTRTSNEQFFGPGTRLTVL.

The rearrangement uses TRBV3-1 (or the pseudogene TRBV3-2) and TRBJ1-3; D is undetermined. The CDR3 is 15 amino acids. Germline lookup yields CDR1 LGHDT and CDR2 YNNKEL (reference sequence). V lost 4 bases, J lost 0 bases, and 10 bases lay in between. The DNA of the CDR3 is TGTGCCAGCAGCCGATTTCACAGCTCTGGAAACACCATATATTTT. Amino acid sequence: CASSRFHSSGNTIYF.

The V call is TRBV7-6, the J call TRBJ1-2; TRBD1 matches 8 bases. The V gene end was trimmed by 2 bases and the J gene end by 2 bases; junction bases not matched to a gene: 1. The CDR3 consists of 14 residues. Per the germline V gene, CDR1 is SGHVS and CDR2 is FNYEAQ. CDR3 protein: CASSLRQGNYGYTF. CDR3 in DNA: TGTGCCAGCAGCTTAAGACAGGGGAACTATGGCTACACCTTC. Full variable domain (missing parts from reference TRBV7-6 and TRBJ1-2): GAGVSQSPRYKVTKRGQDVALRCDPISGHVSLYWYRQALGQGPEFLTYFNYEAQQDKSGLPNDRFSAERPEGSISTLTIQRTEQRDSAMYRCASSLRQGNYGYTFGSGTRLTVV.

The chain joins TRBV7-2 to TRBJ2-7; TRBD2 agrees at 9 bases. Germline lookup yields CDR1 SGHTA and CDR2 FQGNSA. This CDR3 comprises 14 residues. The trim removed 5 bases at V and 3 bases at J, leaving 5 bases unmatched. The CDR3 region is CASSLGLADYEQYF. CDR3 nucleotides: TGTGCCAGCAGCCTGGGACTAGCCGACTACGAGCAGTACTTC.

This clone has a handful of counts. This rearrangement joins TRBV10-1 to TRBJ2-7; no firm D call. V was clipped by 7 bases and J by 7 bases, with 17 bases between them. The CDR3 extends over 13 amino acids. The germline V gene has CDR1 WNHNN and CDR2 SYGVQD (reference sequence). This CDR3 is CASTERLPTEQYF. DNA of the CDR3: TGCGCCAGCACCGAGAGGCTTCCTACGGAGCAGTACTTC.

The V call is TRBV2, the J call TRBJ2-6; 10 nucleotides line up with TRBD1. The CDR3 consists of 16 residues. Unmatched junction bases numbered 6, after V lost 8 bases and J lost 2 bases. Per germline, CDR1 SNHLY and CDR2 FYNNEI. CDR3: CASGKGQGPGANVLTF. The CDR3 DNA follows: TGTGCCAGCGGAAAGGGACAGGGGCCTGGGGCCAACGTCCTGACTTTC.

The V call is TRBV2, the J call TRBJ2-1; weak D call: TRBD2 (5 bases). The germline V gene has CDR1 SNHLY and CDR2 FYNNEI. Trimming took off 2 bases at V and 3 bases at J, with 11 bases between the two ends. CDR3 length: 15 residues. The CDR3 sequence is CASSERVAYYNEQFF. The CDR3 region has the DNA TGTGCCAGCAGTGAAAGGGTAGCGTACTACAATGAGCAGTTCTTC.

This rearrangement joins TRBV7-2 to TRBJ1-2; D might be TRBD1 (6 bases). The CDR3 contains 13 residues. With 3 bases removed from V and 7 bases from J, the gap between germline ends came to 12 bases. The germline gives CDR1 SGHTA, CDR2 FQGNSA. This CDR3 is CASSLGAVSGYTF. DNA of the CDR3: TGTGCCAGCAGCTTGGGGGCCGTCTCTGGCTACACCTTC.

The gene calls are TRBV5-1 and TRBJ2-7; 8 positions agree with TRBD1. The CDR3 spans 17 residues. After removal of 0 bases from V and 7 bases from J, the junction contained 15 bases not matched to a gene. Germline V gives CDR1 SGHRS, CDR2 YFSETQ. CDR3 nucleotide sequence: TGCGCCAGCAGCTTGGGATTGGGGCCAGGGGGCGTTGGGGAGCAGTACTTC. Its translation: CASSLGLGPGGVGEQYF.

This chain uses TRBV29-1 with TRBJ1-1; D perhaps matches TRBD1 (5 bases). Trimming cost V 4 bases and J 6 bases, with 12 bases left between them. This CDR3 is built from 12 residues. From germline, CDR1 is SQVTM and CDR2 ANQGSEA. CDR3 protein: CSVGRGGAEAFF. CDR3 sequence (DNA): TGCAGCGTTGGGAGGGGAGGGGCTGAAGCTTTCTTT.

This chain connects TRBV24-1 to TRBJ2-5, with D perhaps TRBD1 (5 bases). The CDR3 loop spans 14 amino acids. V gave up 8 bases and J gave up 7 bases, with 19 bases separating them. Germline V gene lookup returns CDR1 KGHDR and CDR2 SFDVKD. CDR3 DNA: TGTGCCACCACAGCGATTAAGGGGCCTTGGACCCAGTACTTC. This codes for CATTAIKGPWTQYF.

This clone was recorded only once. This chain uses TRBV4-1 with TRBJ1-3; D ambiguous. CDR1 is MGHRA and CDR2 is YSYEKL in the germline V gene. Trimming pared 0 bases from V and 0 bases from J, leaving 12 bases between. This CDR3 is built from 17 residues. Here the CDR3 reads CASSQDLGTRSGNTIYF. The CDR3 DNA follows: TGCGCCAGCAGCCAAGATTTGGGCACGCGCTCTGGAAACACCATATATTTT.

This rearrangement joins TRBV9 to TRBJ2-7; 8 bases map to TRBD1. Per germline, CDR1 SGDLS and CDR2 YYNGEE. The junction had 14 bases not matched to a gene; V was cut back by 3 bases and J by 3 bases. CDR3 length: 17 residues. CDR3 region: CASSASPGQEDYYEQYF. CDR3 bases: TGTGCCAGCAGCGCCTCTCCGGGACAGGAGGATTACTACGAGCAGTACTTC. Based on the CDR3 plus reference TRBV9 and TRBJ2-7, the full variable domain is DSGVTQTPKHLITATGQRVTLRCSPRSGDLSVYWYQQSLDQGLQFLIQYYNGEERAKGNILERFSAQQFPDLHSELNLSSLELGDSALYFCASSASPGQEDYYEQYFGPGTRLTVT.

The chain is built from TRBV7-6 and TRBJ2-3; 7 bases are shared with TRBD2. The ends lost 1 base at V and 0 bases at J; junction bases unmatched: 7. Looked up from germline, CDR1 is SGHVS and CDR2 is FNYEAQ. The CDR3 totals 17 residues. This chain's CDR3 is CASSLGSLAVSTDTQYF. In DNA, the CDR3 is TGTGCCAGCAGCTTAGGGAGCCTAGCGGTTAGCACAGATACGCAGTATTTT.

This clone came up once. The rearrangement uses TRBV3-1 (or the pseudogene TRBV3-2) and TRBJ2-5, with D maybe TRBD2 (6 bases). CDR1 is LGHDT, CDR2 YNNKEL, per germline (reference sequence). The CDR3 has 14 residues. V was pared by 5 bases and J by 2 bases, with 12 bases between. CDR3 in DNA: TGTGCCAGCAGCAGTAGCGGCTCACAAGAGACCCAGTACTTC. This codes for CASSSSGSQETQYF.

The chain joins TRBV18 to TRBJ2-7, with 7 bases lining up with TRBD1. The V gene's germline CDR1 is KGHSH and CDR2 LQKENI. The CDR3 runs 15 residues. The V gene end was trimmed by 4 bases and the J gene end by 4 bases; junction bases not matched to a gene: 10. The CDR3 coding sequence is TGTGCCAGCTCACAACCTCCCGGGACAGTTTACGAGCAGTACTTC. Protein sequence: CASSQPPGTVYEQYF.

This clone was seen a handful of times. The chain links TRBV7-2 to TRBJ2-5, with TRBD2 matching over 13 bases. The germline CDR1 and CDR2 sequences are SGHTA and FQGNSA. Trimming at V came to 4 bases and at J to 2 bases, leaving 4 bases not matched to a gene. The CDR3 runs 16 residues. The CDR3 coding sequence is TGTGCCAGCAGCTCGACTAGCGGGGGGATTCAAGAGACCCAGTACTTC. This encodes CASSSTSGGIQETQYF.

This clone was recorded a few times. V usage is TRBV2 and J usage is TRBJ2-7; 10 nucleotides match TRBD1. This CDR3 region has 14 residues. V gave up 5 bases and J gave up 9 bases; unmatched junction bases: 10. Germline V CDR1 and CDR2: SNHLY, FYNNEI. The CDR3 protein is CASSRAVGTGAQYF. CDR3 coding DNA: TGTGCCAGCAGTCGCGCGGTGGGGACAGGGGCGCAGTACTTC.

This chain joins TRBV21-1 and TRBJ2-5; the table's D call, TRBD2, has no DNA check behind it. TRBV21-1 is a pseudogene. The CDR3 is made up of 15 amino acids. The CDR3 region is CASSKVTSPRETQYF. The DNA of the CDR3 is TGTGCCAGCAGCAAAGTGACTAGTCCGCGAGAGACCCAGTACTTC.

The chain carries TRBV29-1 and TRBJ2-2; D unresolved. Trimming shortened V by 4 bases and J by 5 bases, and 11 bases separated the two germline ends. Germline loops: CDR1 SQVTM, CDR2 ANQGSEA. The CDR3 has 13 amino acids. In nucleotides, the CDR3 is TGCAGCGTTGGAGGTGGTCGAACCGGGGAGCTGTTTTTT. Protein sequence: CSVGGGRTGELFF.

The V call is TRBV5-1, the J call TRBJ2-7, with 10 bases fitting TRBD2. The ends lost 0 bases at V and 7 bases at J; junction bases unmatched: 13. Germline CDR1 and CDR2: SGHRS and YFSETQ. The CDR3 runs 17 residues. The CDR3 nucleotides read TGCGCCAGCAGCTTGGCCCTTGGACTAGCGGTCCCGGGTGAGCAGTACTTC. Its translation: CASSLALGLAVPGEQYF.

DNA for the CDR3: TGCAGCGCTGGGGCACAGGTTCCGTGGGAGCAGTACTTC. It translates to CSAGAQVPWEQYF. V gene TRBV29-1 combines with J gene TRBJ2-7; TRBD1 might be the D (5 bases). The CDR3 is made up of 13 amino acids. The V end lost 7 bases, the J end lost 7 bases, and 20 bases lay between the germline ends. Germline V gives CDR1 SQVTM, CDR2 ANQGSEA.

The rearrangement joins TRBV21-1 to TRBJ2-1; the DNA was not compared with TRBD2, the D call given in the table. TRBV21-1 represents a pseudogene. This CDR3 comprises 24 residues. CDR3 sequence: CASTSYLYNSASGGPRTLYNEQFF. The CDR3 region has the DNA TGTGCCAGCACTTCGTATTTGTACAACTCGGCTAGCGGGGGGCCCCGTACTCTATACAATGAGCAGTTCTTC.

The chain joins TRBV10-3 to TRBJ2-2; TRBD2 matches 9 bases. CDR1 ENHRY and CDR2 SYGVKD come from the germline V gene. V lost 8 bases and J lost 6; bases outside the gene matches: 7. CDR3 length equals 14 residues. CDR3 residues: CAIPRGGAAGELFF. In DNA form, the CDR3 reads TGTGCCATCCCACGCGGGGGGGCCGCCGGGGAGCTGTTTTTT.